The present TCR beta chain was sequenced within a study of regulatory T cells in long-lasting Graves disease. There are many counts of this clonotype. No antigen is known for it. From germline, CDR1 is KGHDR and CDR2 SFDVKD. Trimming took off 4 bases at V and 6 bases at J, with 23 bases between the two ends. This CDR3 is 17 amino acids long. Study-level findings and limits: With a small sample size, accuracy may have been reduced. Newly diagnosed patients had higher TCR diversity than persistent Graves' patients did.

TCR beta libraries were built with iRepertoire HTBI primers and Arm-PCR of CDR3 regions. In TCRdb, the multiplex PCR reads were re-called with MiXCR into one record per CDR3 protein. The sample shows about 290,000 distinct CDR3 sequences, 20% to 25% of them seen only once. Stated time point: persistent/refractory GD, antithyroid drugs over 5 years with positive TRAb. The TCR library was made from RNA that had been extracted from PBMCs in TRIzol. Those enrolled as patients came out of an endocrinology department in Xi'an, China. A blood draw put around 9.1 milliliters of peripheral blood into EDTA tubes.

J is TRBJ1-2 and V is TRBV24-1; D ambiguous. Source: peripheral blood mononuclear cells (PBMCs), taken when the disease was refractory, from a patient treated with antithyroid drugs. The sequence came from a female donor with Graves disease. This CDR3 reads CATSDPKIGKASDGYTF. Written as DNA, the CDR3 is TGTGCCACCAGTGACCCCAAAATTGGGAAGGCCTCGGATGGCTACACCTTC.